Each of the 25 T cell receptor beta chains below was sequenced from the same sample in a study of cytomegalovirus exposure and HLA in healthy donors. PCR primers comprised 60 Vbeta and 13 Jbeta primers. Profiling relied on immunoSEQ multiplex PCR, and the TCRdb table lists in-frame clones only, not all of them. The data hold 100,000 to 150,000 clones, with approximately 82% observed a single time. Sequencing used PBMCs. These receptor sequences come from a man aged 18 to 29 in good health and CMV-seropositive.

V usage is TRBV9 and J usage is TRBJ2-1; the match to TRBD2 covers 12 bases. Germline V gene data show CDR1 as SGDLS and CDR2 as YYNGEE. The ends lost 4 bases at V and 9 bases at J; junction bases unmatched: 8. The CDR3 is made up of 15 amino acids. For the CDR3, the DNA is TGTGCCAGCAGCACCCTAGCGGGGGGGCCCGGTGAGCAGTTCTTC. This translates into CASSTLAGGPGEQFF.

This chain joins TRBV11-2 and TRBJ1-1, with a weak D call TRBD1 (6 bases). Germline CDR1 and CDR2: SGHAT and FQNNGV. The V gene lost 5 bases and the J gene lost 10 bases, with 14 bases spanning the gap. The CDR3 loop spans 12 amino acids. The CDR3 region has the DNA TGTGCCAGCAGCCAATACCAGGGGAGAGCTTTCTTT. This sequence encodes CASSQYQGRAFF.

This chain joins TRBV2 and TRBJ2-7; tentative D call: TRBD2 (7 bases). V lost 3 bases and J lost 3, with 18 bases in between. This CDR3 contains 16 residues. The germline gives CDR1 SNHLY, CDR2 FYNNEI. CDR3 region: CASSDPKGGDHYEQYF. CDR3 bases: TGTGCCAGCAGTGACCCAAAGGGGGGGGACCACTACGAGCAGTACTTC.

CDR3 sequence (DNA): TGTGCCAGTAGTGCCCTACAGGGGAATAATTCACCCCTCCACTTT. Protein product: CASSALQGNNSPLHF. The V call is TRBV19, the J call TRBJ1-6; the match to TRBD1 covers 7 bases. Trimming cost V 5 bases and J 5 bases; bases outside gene matches: 6. This CDR3 is 15 amino acids long. Germline CDR1 LNHDA, CDR2 SQIVND (reference sequence).

The chain is built from TRBV4-1 and TRBJ2-4; 7 nucleotides match TRBD2. V gave up 0 bases and J gave up 5 bases; unmatched junction bases: 4. This CDR3 comprises 15 residues. Germline CDR1 MGHRA, CDR2 YSYEKL. The CDR3 loop reads CASSQESLAENIQYF. The CDR3 nucleotides are TGCGCCAGCAGCCAAGAGAGTCTAGCGGAAAACATTCAGTACTTC.

The gene calls are TRBV5-1 and TRBJ2-1; tentatively, D is TRBD1 (6 bases). CDR1 is SGHRS and CDR2 is YFSETQ in the germline V gene. This CDR3 is 15 amino acids long. Deletions cut 4 bases from V and 2 bases from J, with 13 bases between. In nucleotides, the CDR3 is TGCGCCAGCAGCCCCATGACAGGAACCTACAATGAGCAGTTCTTC. Translating gives CASSPMTGTYNEQFF.

This chain connects TRBV6-5 to TRBJ1-2, with D unresolved. The CDR3 has 13 amino acids. Per germline, CDR1 MNHEY and CDR2 SVGAGI. V dropped 5 bases and J dropped 4 bases, with 11 bases sitting between them. In DNA, the CDR3 is TGTGCCAGCAGTACGGGTCCGATCTATGGCTACACCTTC. This codes for CASSTGPIYGYTF.

This clone was detected only a few times. The CDR3 protein is CASKRTGGNEQFF. The CDR3 DNA follows: TGCGCCAGCAAGCGGACAGGGGGAAATGAGCAGTTCTTC. The V call is TRBV4-1, the J call TRBJ2-1, with 10 bases identical to TRBD1. Germline V gives CDR1 MGHRA, CDR2 YSYEKL. The CDR3 is 13 residues long. Germline trimming cut 7 bases from V and 7 bases from J; bases unmatched to any gene: 4.

This chain connects TRBV5-1 to TRBJ2-1; 13 nucleotides match TRBD2. Germline CDR1 is SGHRS and CDR2 is YFSETQ. The V and J ends lost 0 bases and 7 bases, in that order; junction bases with no gene match: 10. The CDR3 covers 18 residues. The CDR3 DNA sequence: TGCGCCAGCAGCTTGGCAACACTAGCGGGGGGGGTTTGGAATGAGCAGTTCTTC. The encoded protein is CASSLATLAGGVWNEQFF.

This sequence joins TRBV11-2 and TRBJ2-1; 11 bases match TRBD2. Germline V gives CDR1 SGHAT, CDR2 FQNNGV. The trim removed 0 bases at V and 5 bases at J, leaving 3 bases unmatched. This CDR3 is built from 16 residues. The CDR3 spells CASSLDPSGGHNEQFF. In nucleotides, the CDR3 is TGTGCCAGCAGCTTAGATCCTAGCGGGGGGCACAATGAGCAGTTCTTC.

This chain uses TRBV6-5 with TRBJ2-5, with D maybe TRBD1 (6 bases). This CDR3 has 15 amino acids. Germline V lookup: CDR1 MNHEY, CDR2 SVGAGI. The V end was cut by 0 bases, the J end by 6 bases, with 14 bases between. CDR3 nucleotide sequence: TGTGCCAGCAGTTACTCGACTGGGGGCATACAGACCCAGTACTTC. It specifies CASSYSTGGIQTQYF.

This clone has a single count. The chain joins TRBV7-2 to TRBJ1-5, with 8 bases matching TRBD1. The V gene's germline CDR1 is SGHTA and CDR2 FQGNSA. The V and J ends lost 5 bases and 8 bases, in that order; junction bases with no gene match: 8. The CDR3 is 14 amino acids. Here the CDR3 reads CASSLGQGGKPQHF. The CDR3 coding sequence is TGTGCCAGCAGCCTCGGACAGGGAGGTAAGCCCCAGCATTTT.

In regard to this clone: This specimen includes other DNA sequences encoding the same CDR3. V gene TRBV4-1 combines with J gene TRBJ1-6; D may be TRBD1 (5 bases). This CDR3 has 15 amino acids. Per germline, CDR1 MGHRA and CDR2 YSYEKL. Trimming cost V 4 bases and J 7 bases, with 14 bases left between them. CDR3 nucleotides: TGCGCCAGCAGCCTCGGGGGGGGTGGGAATTCACCCCTCCACTTT. Its translation: CASSLGGGGNSPLHF.

The chain joins TRBV11-2 to TRBJ1-1; D is perhaps TRBD1 (6 bases). V lost 6 bases to trimming and J lost 8 bases, with 19 bases between them. This CDR3 region has 14 residues. The germline CDR1 and CDR2 sequences are SGHAT and FQNNGV. CDR3: CASSPLRGAQEAFF. The CDR3 DNA reads as TGTGCCAGCAGTCCTCTACGGGGGGCCCAAGAAGCTTTCTTT.

The V gene is TRBV19, the J gene TRBJ2-7; 7 bases match TRBD1. Trimming took 4 bases from V and 4 from J; bases not matched to a gene: 7. CDR3 size: 14 residues. Per germline, CDR1 LNHDA and CDR2 SQIVND (reference sequence). The CDR3 DNA is TGTGCCAGTAGTACTTTGGGACAGATTTACGAGCAGTACTTC. Translated, it gives CASSTLGQIYEQYF.

The table lists this clone with many counts. The rearrangement uses TRBV6-5 and TRBJ2-2; 9 bases match TRBD2. The V and J ends lost 0 bases and 4 bases, in that order; junction bases with no gene match: 3. CDR3 length: 16 amino acids. Germline-derived CDR1 and CDR2 are MNHEY and SVGAGI. This CDR3 reads CASSYSTSGSTGELFF. DNA for the CDR3: TGTGCCAGCAGTTACTCGACTAGCGGCTCCACCGGGGAGCTGTTTTTT.

V gene TRBV19 combines with J gene TRBJ2-3, with TRBD1 identical over 9 bases. CDR3 length equals 18 residues. Germline assignment: CDR1 LNHDA and CDR2 SQIVND (reference sequence). The ends lost 5 bases at V and 1 base at J; junction bases unmatched: 13. CDR3 sequence reads: CASSSRDRDMGRTDTQYF. DNA for the CDR3: TGTGCCAGTAGTTCCCGGGACAGGGATATGGGCCGCACAGATACGCAGTATTTT.

This clone was seen only a few times. This chain joins TRBV5-1 and TRBJ2-1; D remains unclear. Germline V gene data show CDR1 as SGHRS and CDR2 as YFSETQ. V was clipped by 3 bases and J by 4 bases, with 8 bases between them. The CDR3 consists of 13 residues. The CDR3 DNA reads as TGCGCCAGCAGCTACTACGGATACAATGAGCAGTTCTTC. Translated: CASSYYGYNEQFF.

The rearrangement uses TRBV5-1 and TRBJ2-3; the D gene is possibly TRBD2 (5 bases). Trimming shortened V by 5 bases and J by 5 bases, and 12 bases separated the two germline ends. This CDR3 is built from 13 residues. Germline CDR1 reads SGHRS; CDR2 reads YFSETQ. The CDR3 DNA sequence: TGCGCCAGCAGTAACGGGGTTCTAGATACGCAGTATTTT. This codes for CASSNGVLDTQYF.

The rearrangement links TRBV19 to TRBJ2-1; D not certain. This CDR3 is built from 15 residues. Per germline, CDR1 LNHDA and CDR2 SQIVND (reference sequence). Trimming shortened V by 5 bases and J by 0 bases, and 11 bases separated the two germline ends. CDR3 DNA: TGTGCCAGTAGTCGGGTGTTGGGCTCCTACAATGAGCAGTTCTTC. The encoded protein is CASSRVLGSYNEQFF.

V is TRBV30 and J is TRBJ1-5, with D hard to call. CDR1 is GTSNPN and CDR2 is SVGIG in the germline V gene (reference sequence). This CDR3 contains 10 residues. V gave up 4 bases and J gave up 7 bases, with 5 bases separating them. The CDR3 nucleotides read TGTGCCTGGAATCTACAGCCCCAGCATTTT. Protein sequence: CAWNLQPQHF.

The V call is TRBV25-1, the J call TRBJ1-1; maybe TRBD1 (5 bases). Germline loops: CDR1 MGHDK, CDR2 SYGVNS. V lost 3 bases, J lost 3 bases, and 11 bases lay in between. The CDR3 spans 14 residues. The DNA of the CDR3 is TGTGCCAGCAGTGAGCCCCCAGGGTACACTGAAGCTTTCTTT. It encodes CASSEPPGYTEAFF.

This rearrangement joins TRBV7-6 to TRBJ1-6; D possibly corresponds to TRBD1 (6 bases). V lost 5 bases to trimming and J lost 7 bases, with 9 bases between them. Germline CDR1 and CDR2: SGHVS and FNYEAQ. The CDR3 contains 13 residues. CDR3 loop: CASSHGQNSPLHF. Written as DNA, the CDR3 is TGTGCCAGCAGCCACGGACAGAATTCACCCCTCCACTTT. The full variable domain, its missing parts supplied by reference TRBV7-6 and TRBJ1-6, is GAGVSQSPRYKVTKRGQDVALRCDPISGHVSLYWYRQALGQGPEFLTYFNYEAQQDKSGLPNDRFSAERPEGSISTLTIQRTEQRDSAMYRCASSHGQNSPLHFGNGTRLTVT.

This clone was observed a single time. The V and J genes are TRBV6-1 and TRBJ1-2, with D possibly being TRBD1 (6 bases). The CDR3 is 12 residues long. Germline V CDR1 and CDR2: MNHNS, SASEGT. Trimming removed 4 bases at V and 3 bases at J, with 6 bases between. The CDR3 bases are TGTGCCAGCAGTGGGACAGACTATGGCTACACCTTC. Translating gives CASSGTDYGYTF.

This clone showed up many times. The chain recombines TRBV10-3 with TRBJ2-1, with 7 nucleotides matching TRBD1. The V segment lost 6 bases and the J segment 6 bases; nucleotides outside the gene matches: 11. The CDR3 sequence is 15 residues long. Germline V gene lookup returns CDR1 ENHRY and CDR2 SYGVKD. The CDR3 reads CAISEDRAVINEQFF. The CDR3 coding sequence is TGTGCCATCAGCGAAGACAGGGCGGTTATCAATGAGCAGTTCTTC.